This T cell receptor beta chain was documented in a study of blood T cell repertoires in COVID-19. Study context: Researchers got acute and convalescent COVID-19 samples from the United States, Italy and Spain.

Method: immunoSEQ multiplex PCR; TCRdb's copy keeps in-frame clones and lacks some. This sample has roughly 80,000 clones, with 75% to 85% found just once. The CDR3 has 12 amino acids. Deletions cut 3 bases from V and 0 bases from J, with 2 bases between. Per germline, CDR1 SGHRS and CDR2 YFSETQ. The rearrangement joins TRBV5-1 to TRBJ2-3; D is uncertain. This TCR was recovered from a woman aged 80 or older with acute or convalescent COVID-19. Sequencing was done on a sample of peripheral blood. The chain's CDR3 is CASSSSTDTQYF. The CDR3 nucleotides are TGCGCCAGCAGCTCAAGCACAGATACGCAGTATTTT.